The next 14 T cell receptor beta chains were all read from a single sample in a study of shared clonotypes between healthy human individuals. TCRdb's table, derived via immunoSEQ multiplex PCR, lists solely in-frame clones and lacks some. Found here are approximately 470,000 clones, over 70% of them singletons; the top ten hold 9.5% to 15%. The sequencing input was PBMCs. These receptors came from a woman aged 35 to 49 in good health. Some clones in this sample may be carry-over from other donors' samples.

About this clone itself: A far larger clone is only one base removed, so a read error is likely. Other DNA sequences from this sample encode an identical CDR3 as well. The V call is TRBV5-6, the J call TRBJ1-1; weak D call: TRBD1 (5 bases). The V end was cut by 1 base, the J end by 5 bases, with 9 bases between. The germline CDR1 and CDR2 sequences are SGHDT and YYEEEE. CDR3 length equals 13 residues. The CDR3 sequence is CASSLKRGTEAFF. The CDR3, as DNA: TGTGCCAGCAGCTTGAAAAGGGGAACTGAAGCTTTCTTT.

The rearrangement links TRBV30 to TRBJ1-2, with a possible D match to TRBD1 (6 bases). Germline V gene data show CDR1 as GTSNPN and CDR2 as SVGIG (reference sequence). The CDR3 is 13 residues long. V was clipped by 8 bases and J by 9 bases, with 22 bases between them. Written as DNA, the CDR3 is TGTGCCGTGGGAACTACCTCCAGGGGTCGCTACACCTTC. Its protein is CAVGTTSRGRYTF. The variable domain in full, completed from reference TRBV30 and TRBJ1-2, reads SQTIHQWPATLVQPVGSPLSLECTVEGTSNPNLYWYRQAAGRGLQLLFYSVGIGQISSEVPQNLSASRPQDRQFILSSKKLLLSDSGFYLCAVGTTSRGRYTFGSGTRLTVV.

This clone was counted a few times. J is TRBJ2-3 and V is TRBV2, with 8 nucleotides matching TRBD2. The ends lost 1 base at V and 0 bases at J; junction bases unmatched: 3. CDR3 size: 16 residues. The germline V gene has CDR1 SNHLY and CDR2 FYNNEI. CDR3 region: CASSEVTSGSTDTQYF. Written as DNA, the CDR3 is TGTGCCAGCAGTGAAGTAACTAGCGGTAGCACAGATACGCAGTATTTT.

V gene TRBV27 combines with J gene TRBJ2-3; 8 positions agree with TRBD2. The CDR3 has 14 amino acids. Trimming at V came to 3 bases and at J to 3 bases, leaving 2 bases not matched to a gene. CDR1 is MNHEY and CDR2 is SMNVEV in the germline V gene (reference sequence). In nucleotides, the CDR3 is TGTGCCAGCAGTTTCAAGCGGGAGACAGATACGCAGTATTTT. It translates to CASSFKRETDTQYF.

This chain connects TRBV11-2 to TRBJ1-2; TRBD1 matches at 9 bases. The CDR3 is 16 residues long. V lost 5 bases to trimming and J lost 4 bases; unmatched junction nucleotides: 11. Germline assignment: CDR1 SGHAT and CDR2 FQNNGV. The DNA of the CDR3 is TGTGCCAGCAGCCTGACCGCGACAGGGGGGACCTATGGCTACACCTTC. Protein: CASSLTATGGTYGYTF.

A note on this clone: The likely explanation is a read error, given a far larger clone one base away. Other nucleotide sequences in the sample specify the same CDR3. J is TRBJ2-7 and V is TRBV19; TRBD2 matches 9 bases. This CDR3 has 15 residues. Germline-derived CDR1 and CDR2 are LNHDA and SQIVND (reference sequence). CDR3 nucleotide sequence: TGTGCTAGTAGCGTTTTAGCGGGAGAGGGCGCCGAGCAGTACTTC. Translated: CASSVLAGEGAEQYF.

The chain carries TRBV19 and TRBJ2-1; possibly TRBD1 for D (7 bases). V lost 5 bases and J 8 bases, leaving 13 bases between the germline ends. Germline V CDR1 and CDR2: LNHDA, SQIVND (reference sequence). The CDR3 sequence is 13 residues long. The CDR3 spells CASSASRGDEQFF. CDR3 nucleotides: TGTGCCAGTAGTGCTTCCAGGGGGGATGAGCAGTTCTTC.

This sequence joins TRBV28 and TRBJ2-3, with D possibly TRBD2 on 6 matching bases. The CDR3 is 14 residues long. Germline-derived CDR1 and CDR2 are MDHEN and SYDVKM. V was trimmed by 9 bases and J by 3 bases, leaving 16 bases between them. The CDR3 DNA reads TGTGCCAGTTGGAGTTTCGGGGGTACAGATACGCAGTATTTT. Translated, it gives CASWSFGGTDTQYF.

The chain joins TRBV25-1 to TRBJ2-1; 10 bases match TRBD2. CDR3 size: 14 residues. Germline-derived CDR1 and CDR2 are MGHDK and SYGVNS. After removal of 3 bases from V and 9 bases from J, the junction contained 5 bases not matched to a gene. CDR3 DNA sequence: TGTGCCAGCAGTGATCGGCTAGCGGGAGTTGAGCAGTTCTTC. As protein: CASSDRLAGVEQFF.

Comment on this clone: A far larger clone lies a single base away; this is likely a read error. The sample contains more than one DNA sequence encoding this CDR3. The chain links TRBV29-1 to TRBJ2-3; 9 bases align to TRBD2. Losses at the gene ends were 4 bases for V and 6 bases for J; bases not matched to a gene: 11. Looked up from germline, CDR1 is SQVTM and CDR2 is ANQGSEA. CDR3 length: 15 amino acids. The CDR3 here is CSVGLAGEITDTQYF. The CDR3 region has the DNA TGCAGCGTTGGTTTAGCGGGAGAGATCACGGATACGCAGTATTTT.

Worth noting for this clone: With only one base between it and a far larger clone, this is likely a read error. The chain is built from TRBV2 and TRBJ2-7; no definite D call. The V gene's germline CDR1 is SNHLY and CDR2 FYNNEI. The CDR3 covers 14 residues. In DNA form, the CDR3 reads TGTGTCAGCAGTGAAGCAGTGGAGCAATACGAGCAGTACTTC. The encoded protein is CVSSEAVEQYEQYF.

On this clone: It differs at one base from a far larger clone, so likely a read error. Other DNA sequences of this sample code for an identical CDR3. The gene calls are TRBV11-2 and TRBJ2-1; a weak D match, TRBD1 (6 bases). V was pared by 2 bases and J by 9 bases, with 20 bases between. Germline loops: CDR1 SGHAT, CDR2 FQNNGV. The CDR3 is 16 residues long. The CDR3 bases are TGTGCCAGCAGCTTAAGTAGTCCTGGAAAAGGGGGTGAGCAGTTCTTC. Its protein is CASSLSSPGKGGEQFF.

Only a few counts were recorded for this clone. The chain links TRBV18 to TRBJ2-5, with D possibly called TRBD1 or TRBD2 (5 bases each). The CDR3 covers 15 residues. Germline values: CDR1 KGHSH, CDR2 LQKENI. V was clipped by 4 bases and J by 1 base, with 13 bases between them. The CDR3, as DNA: TGTGCCAGCTCACTGTGGACGGGACCCCAAGAGACCCAGTACTTC. It translates to CASSLWTGPQETQYF.

This clone is a singleton in its sample. The chain combines TRBV5-1 with TRBJ2-1; 7 bases map to TRBD2. The CDR3 length is 17 residues. Germline CDR1 SGHRS, CDR2 YFSETQ. The junction had 20 bases not matched to a gene; V was cut back by 6 bases and J by 8 bases. CDR3 bases: TGCGCCAGCACCAAGATAGCCCTAGCGGAGGGGAGCGATGAGCAGTTCTTC. Its translation: CASTKIALAEGSDEQFF.